The 12 T cell receptor beta chains in this list originate from one sample, sequenced in a study of cytomegalovirus exposure and HLA in healthy donors. In the PCR, 60 Vbeta and 13 Jbeta primers were used. Profiling relied on immunoSEQ multiplex PCR, and the TCRdb table lists in-frame clones only, not all of them. This sample carries 200,000 or so clones, approximately 84% of them seen once, and the ten largest clones take 0.25% to 0.3%. Sequencing was performed on PBMCs. The receptors were gathered from a boy younger than 18 in good health and CMV-seronegative.

V is TRBV7-2 and J is TRBJ2-1, with a weak D call TRBD1 (6 bases). The CDR3 length is 16 residues. In germline, CDR1 is SGHTA, CDR2 FQGNSA. Trimming pared 5 bases from V and 5 bases from J, leaving 19 bases between. The CDR3 region is CASSGYTGTPHNEQFF. The CDR3 bases are TGTGCCAGCAGCGGGTACACAGGGACCCCTCACAATGAGCAGTTCTTC.

On this clone itself: The conserved final phenylalanine or tryptophan is absent from the CDR3, which likely points to a read error. Because the CDR3's place on the DNA is in doubt, the DNA is left out and the CDR3 is given as listed by TCRdb. The chain carries TRBV23-1 and TRBJ2-7; TRBD1, the table's D call, lacks a check against the DNA. TRBV23-1 is placed among ORFs of uncertain function. The CDR3 totals 9 residues, both ends included. The chain's CDR3 is CASSRWRDI.

This sequence joins TRBV5-6 and TRBJ2-5; D gene ambiguous. The CDR3 covers 13 residues. The V and J ends lost 4 bases and 11 bases respectively, with 18 bases between them. Germline V gene lookup returns CDR1 SGHDT and CDR2 YYEEEE. The CDR3 region has the DNA TGTGCCAGCAGCGGCGTTGGGTCTGAGGAGCAGTACTTC. The encoded protein is CASSGVGSEEQYF.

The chain employs TRBV6-6 and TRBJ2-7; no definite D call. CDR3 length: 15 residues. Deletions cut 5 bases from V and 1 base from J, with 15 bases between. Per the germline V gene, CDR1 is MNHNY and CDR2 is SVGAGI (reference sequence). CDR3 sequence (DNA): TGTGCCAGCAGTCTCCGACCGAGGCAGTCCTACGAGCAGTACTTC. Translation gives CASSLRPRQSYEQYF.

The chain joins TRBV9 to TRBJ1-1; D is unresolved. Germline assignment: CDR1 SGDLS and CDR2 YYNGEE. The CDR3 extends over 14 amino acids. Trimming left V 1 base short and J 2 bases short, with 9 bases between. The CDR3 protein is CASSVMGPNTEAFF. In DNA form, the CDR3 reads TGTGCCAGCAGCGTAATGGGCCCCAACACTGAAGCTTTCTTT.

CDR3 region: CASSPQGSNTGELFF. The CDR3, as DNA: TGTGCCAGCAGCCCACAGGGATCCAACACCGGGGAGCTGTTTTTT. This chain links TRBV7-3 with TRBJ2-2; TRBD1 might be the D (6 bases). CDR3 length: 15 amino acids. Germline V gene sequence: CDR1 SGHTA, CDR2 FQGTGA. The V and J ends lost 5 bases and 2 bases respectively, with 12 bases between them.

The V call is TRBV2, the J call TRBJ1-1, with a tentative D call TRBD1 (5 bases). Germline assignment: CDR1 SNHLY and CDR2 FYNNEI. The CDR3 is 14 residues long. V lost 2 bases and J 4 bases, leaving 11 bases between the germline ends. CDR3 nucleotide sequence: TGTGCCAGCAGTGAACCCGTTAGGGGCACTGAAGCTTTCTTT. Its translation: CASSEPVRGTEAFF.

This clone appeared once. This chain joins TRBV9 and TRBJ2-7; D gene unclear. The CDR3 consists of 14 residues. Germline values: CDR1 SGDLS, CDR2 YYNGEE. V shed 3 bases and J shed 1 base, with 11 bases lying between them. The CDR3 is CASSAAVGSYEQYF. CDR3 nucleotides: TGTGCCAGCAGCGCCGCGGTAGGTTCCTACGAGCAGTACTTC.

The J gene is TRBJ2-3, the V gene TRBV5-6; 8 bases map to TRBD1. Trimming removed 2 bases from V and 2 bases from J; junction bases left unmatched: 1. This CDR3 has 14 amino acids. Germline-derived CDR1 and CDR2 are SGHDT and YYEEEE. CDR3 amino acids: CASSFQGATDTQYF. In DNA form, the CDR3 reads TGTGCCAGCAGCTTTCAGGGGGCCACAGATACGCAGTATTTT.

This chain links TRBV5-1 with TRBJ1-2, with TRBD1 matching over 8 bases. CDR1 is SGHRS, CDR2 YFSETQ, per germline. The CDR3 is made up of 15 amino acids. V gave up 0 bases and J gave up 4 bases; unmatched junction bases: 5. The CDR3 bases are TGCGCCAGCAGCTTGGGACCAGACAGGGGCTATGGCTACACCTTC. This encodes CASSLGPDRGYGYTF.

The DNA for the CDR3 is TGTGCCAGCAGTTTCCAGGGGGCAGCGGAGACCCAGTACTTC. Amino acids: CASSFQGAAETQYF. This chain links TRBV6-5 with TRBJ2-5; the match to TRBD1 covers 8 bases. The CDR3 length is 14 residues. Per the germline V gene, CDR1 is MNHEY and CDR2 is SVGAGI. Trimming cost V 4 bases and J 5 bases; bases outside gene matches: 6.

The gene calls are TRBV6-4 and TRBJ1-4; 9 bases agree with TRBD1. This CDR3 is built from 16 residues. CDR1 is MRHNA, CDR2 SNTAGT, per germline. Germline trimming cut 2 bases from V and 7 bases from J; bases unmatched to any gene: 8. DNA of the CDR3: TGTGCCAGCAGTGACCGTAGCGGGACAGGGTCTGAAAAACTGTTTTTT. Its translation is CASSDRSGTGSEKLFF.